The 27 T cell receptor beta chains in this list originate from one sample, sequenced in a study of neoadjuvant anti-PD-1 for oral cavity cancer. Here immunoSEQ multiplex PCR was the method, and the copy in TCRdb shows in-frame clones only, minus some. The table lists 15,000 or so clones, about 76% of them singletons. The sample's time point: after neoadjuvant nivolumab, at surgical resection. The material was PBMCs, obtained after nivolumab (anti-PD-1) treatment. The receptors shown here come from a person aged 35 to 85 with oral cavity squamous cell carcinoma.

This clone showed up just a few times. The chain links TRBV5-4 to TRBJ1-5; TRBD1 matches at 7 bases. This CDR3 contains 14 residues. CDR1 is SGHNT and CDR2 is YYREEE in the germline V gene (reference sequence). V dropped 4 bases and J dropped 4; count of bases not matched to a gene: 5. CDR3 bases: TGTGCCAGCAGCACGGACAGGTCGAATCAGCCCCAGCATTTT. As protein: CASSTDRSNQPQHF.

CDR3 in amino acids: CASQAGGSGLIHLNYGYTF. Written as DNA, the CDR3 is TGTGCCAGCCAGGCCGGGGGGTCCGGACTCATACACCTTAACTATGGCTACACCTTC. The genes are TRBV28 and TRBJ1-2; D possibly corresponds to TRBD1 (5 bases). Trimming pared 8 bases from V and 1 base from J, leaving 29 bases between. The germline gives CDR1 MDHEN, CDR2 SYDVKM. CDR3 size: 19 residues.

This clone showed up just a few times. This chain links TRBV6-5 with TRBJ1-1; no clear D gene. The CDR3 covers 12 residues. The V gene lost 6 bases and the J gene lost 5 bases, with 10 bases spanning the gap. Germline values: CDR1 MNHEY, CDR2 SVGAGI. The CDR3 region is CASSSVGTEAFF. The CDR3 nucleotides read TGTGCCAGCAGCTCCGTAGGGACTGAAGCTTTCTTT.

The V gene is TRBV5-1, the J gene TRBJ1-2; D ambiguous. V lost 1 base to trimming and J lost 4 bases, with 8 bases between them. Germline lookup yields CDR1 SGHRS and CDR2 YFSETQ. The CDR3 consists of 13 residues. The CDR3 is CASSLIQSYGYTF. The CDR3 DNA reads TGCGCCAGCAGCTTGATACAGAGCTATGGCTACACCTTC.

The V call is TRBV5-1, the J call TRBJ2-7; D is undetermined. The germline CDR1 and CDR2 sequences are SGHRS and YFSETQ. V was cut by 1 base and J by 6 bases, with 11 bases left in between. This CDR3 spans 13 amino acids. The CDR3 bases are TGCGCCAGCAGCTTGTCCTTAGAAGCCGAGCAGTACTTC. Amino acids: CASSLSLEAEQYF.

V usage is TRBV9 and J usage is TRBJ2-7; D call uncertain. Germline assignment: CDR1 SGDLS and CDR2 YYNGEE. V gave up 0 bases and J gave up 0 bases, with 13 bases separating them. CDR3 length: 16 amino acids. CDR3 residues: CASSVASQAGSYEQYF. DNA of the CDR3: TGTGCCAGCAGCGTAGCGTCGCAGGCCGGCTCCTACGAGCAGTACTTC.

This clone turned up a few times. This chain links TRBV14 with TRBJ2-5; no firm D call. Germline V gives CDR1 SGHDN, CDR2 FVKESK. V was trimmed by 4 bases and J by 3 bases, leaving 12 bases between them. The CDR3 extends over 14 amino acids. CDR3 sequence reads: CASSPWTRKETQYF. The CDR3 coding sequence is TGTGCCAGCAGCCCCTGGACGAGAAAAGAGACCCAGTACTTC.

The V and J genes are TRBV7-9 and TRBJ2-5; TRBD2 aligns across 7 bases. Germline trimming cut 5 bases from V and 4 bases from J; bases unmatched to any gene: 19. The V gene's germline CDR1 is SEHNR and CDR2 FQNEAQ (reference sequence). The CDR3 extends over 18 amino acids. The CDR3 DNA sequence: TGTGCCAGCAGCCCCCATGTTGGCGGGGAGGGGAAGGGAGAGACCCAGTACTTC. Residues: CASSPHVGGEGKGETQYF.

The genes are TRBV29-1 and TRBJ1-2; TRBD1 might be the D (6 bases). V lost 3 bases, J lost 6 bases, and 14 bases lay in between. Germline values: CDR1 SQVTM, CDR2 ANQGSEA. This CDR3 has 13 residues. The DNA of the CDR3 is TGCAGCGTTGAGCGACAGGTTTACGATGGCTACACCTTC. It yields the protein CSVERQVYDGYTF. Together with reference TRBV29-1 and TRBJ1-2, the CDR3 gives the full variable domain: SAVISQKPSRDICQRGTSLTIQCQVDSQVTMMFWYRQQPGQSLTLIATANQGSEATYESGFVIDKFPISRPNLTFSTLTVSNMSPEDSSIYLCSVERQVYDGYTFGSGTRLTVV.

The chain links TRBV11-2 to TRBJ2-7; no reliable D call. Trimming took off 5 bases at V and 7 bases at J, with 9 bases between the two ends. CDR3 length: 11 amino acids. CDR1 and CDR2 from the germline V gene are SGHAT and FQNNGV. The chain's CDR3 is CASSLTLEQYF. Here the CDR3 DNA reads TGTGCCAGCAGCCTGACCTTGGAGCAGTACTTC.

CDR3 sequence (DNA): TGTGCCAGCAGTTACGGAGGCAGGGGGCCTAATCAGCCCCAGCATTTT. It is translated as CASSYGGRGPNQPQHF. V gene TRBV6-6 combines with J gene TRBJ1-5; 8 bases are a match to TRBD1. After removal of 2 bases from V and 4 bases from J, the junction contained 7 bases not matched to a gene. This CDR3 spans 16 amino acids. In germline, CDR1 is MNHNY, CDR2 SVGAGI (reference sequence).

The V call is TRBV9, the J call TRBJ1-3; D unresolved. Trimming pared 4 bases from V and 3 bases from J, leaving 11 bases between. CDR1 and CDR2 from the germline V gene are SGDLS and YYNGEE. The CDR3 length is 14 residues. In DNA, the CDR3 is TGTGCCAGCAGCTCGTCGACGAGTGGAAACACCATATATTTT. Residues: CASSSSTSGNTIYF.

This chain connects TRBV6-5 to TRBJ1-2; a possible D gene is TRBD1 (5 bases). Germline V gives CDR1 MNHEY, CDR2 SVGAGI. V shed 0 bases and J shed 4 bases, with 9 bases lying between them. The CDR3 length is 14 residues. As DNA, the CDR3 is TGTGCCAGCAGTTACTCCGGGCAGGGCTATGGCTACACCTTC. Translation gives CASSYSGQGYGYTF.

CDR3 DNA sequence: TGTGCCAGCAGCCAAGACGGGACAGCCAATTCCTATGGCTACACCTTC. Encoded protein: CASSQDGTANSYGYTF. The rearrangement joins TRBV4-2 to TRBJ1-2; 7 bases map to TRBD1. The germline V gene has CDR1 LGHNA and CDR2 YNFKEQ. This CDR3 region has 16 residues. V lost 0 bases to trimming and J lost 4 bases; unmatched junction nucleotides: 8.

The V call is TRBV27, the J call TRBJ2-7, with D possibly TRBD1 on 6 matching bases. The CDR3 length is 13 residues. The germline V and J ends were trimmed by 4 bases and 4 bases, with 11 bases remaining between them. CDR1 is MNHEY and CDR2 is SMNVEV in the germline V gene (reference sequence). CDR3 protein: CASSYGDMYEQYF. DNA of the CDR3: TGTGCCAGCAGTTACGGGGACATGTACGAGCAGTACTTC.

This chain joins TRBV2 and TRBJ2-5, with 7 nucleotides matching TRBD2. CDR1 SNHLY and CDR2 FYNNEI come from the germline V gene. The CDR3 sequence is 13 residues long. The V and J ends lost 6 bases and 1 base, in that order; junction bases with no gene match: 2. In DNA form, the CDR3 reads TGTGCCAGCAGCCGACTAGCCCAAGAGACCCAGTACTTC. This codes for CASSRLAQETQYF.

This chain uses TRBV4-1 with TRBJ2-1; 9 nucleotides align to TRBD2. Looked up from germline, CDR1 is MGHRA and CDR2 is YSYEKL. This CDR3 contains 15 residues. Trimming at V came to 4 bases and at J to 6 bases, leaving 7 bases not matched to a gene. The CDR3 region has the DNA TGCGCCAGCAGCCGCCTTTCTAGCGGGATCAATGAGCAGTTCTTC. It translates to CASSRLSSGINEQFF.

This chain uses TRBV19 with TRBJ1-1; 10 bases map to TRBD1. This CDR3 spans 13 amino acids. The V gene end was trimmed by 3 bases and the J gene end by 11 bases; junction bases not matched to a gene: 6. The germline gives CDR1 LNHDA, CDR2 SQIVND (reference sequence). The DNA of the CDR3 is TGTGCCAGTAGTATGGGACAGGGGCTGACGGCTTTCTTT. As protein: CASSMGQGLTAFF.

The rearrangement joins TRBV19 to TRBJ1-2, with D unresolved. V dropped 5 bases and J dropped 1 base, with 14 bases sitting between them. The CDR3 runs to 15 residues. In germline, CDR1 is LNHDA, CDR2 SQIVND (reference sequence). CDR3 loop: CASSLPRPSNYGYTF. DNA of the CDR3: TGTGCCAGTAGTCTCCCGCGACCGAGTAACTATGGCTACACCTTC.

The V and J genes are TRBV30 and TRBJ1-5; 8 positions agree with TRBD1. The CDR3 runs 17 residues. Germline CDR1 reads GTSNPN; CDR2 reads SVGIG (reference sequence). The ends lost 2 bases at V and 1 base at J; junction bases unmatched: 10. The CDR3 sequence: CAWSPDRGPGSNQPQHF. CDR3 nucleotides: TGTGCCTGGAGTCCCGACAGGGGCCCAGGCAGCAATCAGCCCCAGCATTTT.

The chain is built from TRBV7-9 and TRBJ1-5; 8 bases are shared with TRBD1. Germline V gene data show CDR1 as SEHNR and CDR2 as FQNEAQ (reference sequence). The CDR3 has 16 residues. V gave up 2 bases and J gave up 6 bases; unmatched junction bases: 9. CDR3 in DNA: TGTGCCAGCAGCTTATCCGCGACAGGGGACGCTCAGCCCCAGCATTTT. Translated, it gives CASSLSATGDAQPQHF.

The rearrangement links TRBV9 to TRBJ2-3; the D gene is possibly TRBD2 (6 bases). Per the germline V gene, CDR1 is SGDLS and CDR2 is YYNGEE. The CDR3 contains 16 residues. V was pared by 0 bases and J by 0 bases, with 11 bases between. Here the CDR3 DNA reads TGTGCCAGCAGCGTAGGAGCGGGCGAAAGCACAGATACGCAGTATTTT. Protein product: CASSVGAGESTDTQYF.

There are a few counts of this clone. The V call is TRBV5-1, the J call TRBJ2-1, with D possibly TRBD1 on 6 matching bases. Trimming shortened V by 2 bases and J by 3 bases, and 18 bases separated the two germline ends. The germline V gene encodes CDR1 SGHRS and CDR2 YFSETQ. The CDR3 runs 17 residues. The DNA of the CDR3 is TGCGCCAGCAGCTTCCTAGGGGGTTGGCAGGACTACAATGAGCAGTTCTTC. It encodes CASSFLGGWQDYNEQFF.

The chain couples TRBV28 to TRBJ2-6; 8 bases fit TRBD1. Trimming cost V 6 bases and J 2 bases; bases outside gene matches: 9. Germline values: CDR1 MDHEN, CDR2 SYDVKM. The CDR3 is made up of 17 amino acids. CDR3 sequence: CASRGRDRSPGANVLTF. CDR3 nucleotides: TGTGCCAGCAGGGGACGGGACAGGTCCCCTGGGGCCAACGTCCTGACTTTC.

The chain uses TRBV6-6 and TRBJ2-1, with 8 nucleotides matching TRBD1. Germline assignment: CDR1 MNHNY and CDR2 SVGAGI (reference sequence). The CDR3 extends over 16 amino acids. After removal of 7 bases from V and 2 bases from J, the junction contained 10 bases not matched to a gene. In DNA form, the CDR3 reads TGTGCCAGCAAAGACTCTCAGGACAGGGCCTACAATGAGCAGTTCTTC. Its protein is CASKDSQDRAYNEQFF.

The chain carries TRBV25-1 and TRBJ2-1, with TRBD1 matching over 8 bases. V gave up 5 bases and J gave up 1 base; unmatched junction bases: 10. The length of the CDR3 is 17 residues. Looked up from germline, CDR1 is MGHDK and CDR2 is SYGVNS. Written as DNA, the CDR3 is TGTGCCAGCAGTCCCAAAACCGGGACAGGATCCTACAATGAGCAGTTCTTC. This gives the protein CASSPKTGTGSYNEQFF.

The rearrangement links TRBV5-1 to TRBJ2-2; no clear D. The CDR3 is 15 residues long. Germline CDR1 is SGHRS and CDR2 is YFSETQ. The V end lost 1 base, the J end lost 4 bases, and 11 bases lay between the germline ends. DNA of the CDR3: TGCGCCAGCAGCTTGTCAGTAGAAGTCACCGGGGAGCTGTTTTTT. Encoded protein: CASSLSVEVTGELFF.